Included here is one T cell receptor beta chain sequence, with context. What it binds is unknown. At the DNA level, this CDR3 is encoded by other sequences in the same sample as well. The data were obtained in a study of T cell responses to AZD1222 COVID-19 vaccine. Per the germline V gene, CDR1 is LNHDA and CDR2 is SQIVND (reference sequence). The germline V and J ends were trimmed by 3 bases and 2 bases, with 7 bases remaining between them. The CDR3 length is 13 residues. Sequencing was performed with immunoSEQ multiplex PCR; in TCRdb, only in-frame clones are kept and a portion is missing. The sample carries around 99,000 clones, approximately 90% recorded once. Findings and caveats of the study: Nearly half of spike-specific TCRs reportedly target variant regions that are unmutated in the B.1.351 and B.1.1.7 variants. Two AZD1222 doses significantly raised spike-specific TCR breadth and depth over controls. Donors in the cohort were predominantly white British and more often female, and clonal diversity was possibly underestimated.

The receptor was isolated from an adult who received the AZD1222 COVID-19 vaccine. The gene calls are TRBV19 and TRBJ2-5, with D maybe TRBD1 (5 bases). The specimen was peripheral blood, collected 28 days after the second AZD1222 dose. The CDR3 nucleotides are TGTGCCAGTAGTATGCCAGGGCAAGAGACCCAGTACTTC. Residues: CASSMPGQETQYF.